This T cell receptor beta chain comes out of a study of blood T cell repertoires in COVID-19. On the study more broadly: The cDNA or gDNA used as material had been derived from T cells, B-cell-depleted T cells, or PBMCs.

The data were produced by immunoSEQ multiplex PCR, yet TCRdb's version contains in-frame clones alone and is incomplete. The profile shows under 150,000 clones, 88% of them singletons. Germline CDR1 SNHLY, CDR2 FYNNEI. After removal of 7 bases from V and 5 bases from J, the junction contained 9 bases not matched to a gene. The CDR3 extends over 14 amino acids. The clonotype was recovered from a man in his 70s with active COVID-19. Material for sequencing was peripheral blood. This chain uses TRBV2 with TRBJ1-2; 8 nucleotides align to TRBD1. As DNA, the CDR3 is TGTGCCAGCAATCCCCAGGGGGCGCGGTATGGCTACACCTTC. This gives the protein CASNPQGARYGYTF.